This TCR beta chain is from a study of blood T cell repertoires in COVID-19. Looking at the study overall: Some COVID-19 samples were acute and others convalescent; all came from the United States, Italy and Spain. T cells, B-cell-depleted T cells, or PBMCs provided the cDNA or gDNA that served as material.

Authors' data handling: Amplifying reference gene primers gave estimates of nucleated cell counts. Profiled with immunoSEQ multiplex PCR; TCRdb holds only in-frame clones, not every one. The DNA was the basis for D and trimming; V, J and clone size are from that table. The sample lists 30,000 or so clones; around 82% were seen once. The trim removed 1 base at V and 6 bases at J, leaving 7 bases unmatched. CDR3 length: 16 residues. Per the germline V gene, CDR1 is GTSNPN and CDR2 is SVGIG (reference sequence). The rearrangement uses TRBV30 and TRBJ2-1; 12 positions match TRBD2. Material: peripheral blood. This sequence was found in a man aged 80 or over with active or convalescent COVID-19. The CDR3 bases are TGTGCCTGGAGTGACCCCGGGACTAGCGGGTTCAATGAGCAGTTCTTC. It translates to CAWSDPGTSGFNEQFF. The whole variable domain, filled in from reference TRBV30 and TRBJ2-1, reads SQTIHQWPATLVQPVGSPLSLECTVEGTSNPNLYWYRQAAGRGLQLLFYSVGIGQISSEVPQNLSASRPQDRQFILSSKKLLLSDSGFYLCAWSDPGTSGFNEQFFGPGTRLTVL.